This T cell receptor beta chain emerged from a study of cytomegalovirus exposure and HLA in healthy donors (dated by TCRdb to about 2017). Background on the whole study: An earlier analysis of several hundred of the donors reported more than 250 Gb of sequence data and 100 million to 140 million unique TCR beta sequences from 150 million to 200 million T cells. The genetic ancestry cluster associated with self-reported Caucasian donors included 80% to 90% of the roughly 380 genotyped donors. HLA typing included class I and class II loci at four-digit resolution. The T cell repertoires of under 750 subjects were profiled by immunosequencing and related to cytomegalovirus serostatus. Approximately 300 gigabases of sequencing data and tens of millions of unique TCR sequences were included in an early release covering roughly 700 HLA-typed donors. An earlier analysis of nearly 600 of the donors applied high-throughput TCR beta sequencing to assess whether each TCR beta V gene segment acted as functional or pseudogenic. In the later analysis, no new phenotypic data were used to find candidate immune exposures; instead, reliance was placed on TCR beta sequences and their occurrence across donors. Because of strong linkage in the cohort, roughly five DR-DQ haplotypes were treated as single units for association and clustering. Along with the approximately 620-subject first cohort, a separate validation cohort of some 130 different subjects was used. High-throughput TCR immunosequencing, statistical association of individual TCRs with disease status, and machine learning were combined to predict cytomegalovirus infection status. Across approximately 400 genotyped donors of the cohort, an average of roughly 230,000 unique TCR beta nucleotide sequences per donor were sequenced, and roughly 18% of those sequences were non-productive. The number of donors typed differed by locus, with about 629-630 for A, B, C, DRB1 and DQB1, roughly 520 for DQA1, about 610 for DPA1, and roughly 450 for DPB1. To study patterns of TCR occurrence, a later analysis re-analyzed previously published TCR beta repertoires from 666 donors and added high-resolution HLA genotyping. The study aimed to test whether cataloging public T cell receptors could reveal signatures of past pathogen exposure. Alongside the repertoire data, information on donor age, sex, ethnicity and CMV serostatus was compiled. All discovery cohort repertoires had been generated using a single sequencing platform. Genome-wide SNP genotypes for about three fifths of the 666 donors were used in a later genetic analysis, which treated that subset as a discovery cohort. The investigation overall reported the following: V-gene and J-gene trimming of TCR beta chains was associated with a missense DCLRE1C variant in a later genetic analysis, and the association was replicated in an independent cohort. Linkage disequilibrium might explain the correlated functional status among segregating V segments, but an unknown experimental factor could not be excluded. In vitro tests confirmed that three of the cytomegalovirus-associated TCR beta chains recognize cytomegalovirus antigens. Several of the top co-occurrence clusters appeared to be linked to parvovirus B19, influenza, CMV and Epstein-Barr virus, according to a later analysis. A later analysis associated approximately 17,000 TCR beta sequences with specific HLA alleles at a false discovery rate of 0.05. The presence/absence analyses assumed that sequencing depth was roughly uniform across donors, and that assumption may not be true. Because some donors lacked HLA typing at each locus, the association tests relied only on the typed subset. When HLA alleles, especially DR and DQ, strongly co-occurred, attributing TCR associations to individual alleles was difficult. A group of highly shared sequence variants was considered likely to be a technical artifact of the sequencing pipeline. In the study, about 150 TCR beta chains were listed as associated with cytomegalovirus. Cytomegalovirus status was reported to be diagnosed by the classifier with high specificity and sensitivity in both the original and validation cohorts. CMV serostatus was the only immune exposure information available for the cohort. While some public TCRs were present in many individuals, most TCR sequences turned up only very rarely across donors. The cohort was sequenced for TCR beta chains only, and without alpha or paired-chain data the features that could be detected were limited. Compared with the roughly 710-donor mean, donors in an Asian-associated ancestry cluster had fewer N-insertions in productive TCRs, according to a later genetic analysis. Because counts were too low, some 16 rarely observed V segments, including chromosome 9 orphons, were excluded from the earlier analysis of several hundred of the donors. Compared with equally common non-associated chains, HLA-associated TCR beta chains in a later analysis were more clonally expanded and had lower generation probabilities. Most CMV-associated TCR beta chains appeared to be HLA-restricted in a later analysis, and the HLA associations seemed to be driven largely by CMV exposure. A further reported finding was that TCR beta sequences accurately predicted the HLA-A and HLA-B alleles for most subjects in the first cohort. According to a later analysis, TCR association rates differed among HLA loci, with DRB1 alleles showing the most associated TCRs and HLA-C alleles showing the fewest. In an earlier analysis of 587 of the donors, most TCR beta V segments were observed in productive rearrangements about 90% or about 30% of the time, broadly matching IMGT annotations. Some IMGT-functional V segments, including TRBV6-2 and TRBV6-3, could not be told apart with the 87-base-pair reads, so those segments were excluded. It was suggested by the authors that the approach could potentially be generalized to other disease states and immunological phenotypes.

The cohort comprised around 700 healthy bone marrow donors. At the time of sampling, every cohort member was nominally healthy, though immune exposures that went unrecorded were likely present. The donor tested CMV seropositive, placing the donor among the 250 to 300 seropositive members of the cohort. Every donor gave a peripheral blood sample, and the peripheral blood mononuclear cells from that sample were used for TCR beta sequencing. The Qiagen DNeasy Blood Extraction Kit was used to extract genomic DNA from the blood cell samples. Library preparation employed the immunoSEQ multiplex PCR assay. The multiplex PCR relied on a mix of 60 forward primers for TCR Vbeta segments and 13 reverse primers for TCR Jbeta segments. A multiplex PCR assay on genomic DNA amplified the CDR3 region of rearranged TCR beta genes. The amplified TCR beta libraries were sequenced on the Illumina HiSeq System as 87-base-pair reads. Concerning the study's data processing: A later analysis counted 65 million to 90 million unique TCR beta chains across the 690 or so repertoires, and some 11 million of these chains were shared by at least two donors. Raw reads were error-corrected and collapsed into unique sequences with a nearest-neighbor algorithm that merged closely related sequences to remove PCR and sequencing errors. CDR3 sequences were aligned to IMGT reference sequences to assign V, D and J gene segments. Each retained sequence needed at least a six-nucleotide match to both a V gene segment and a J gene segment. A rearrangement counted as productive if the CDR3 had no stop codons and remained in frame with V and J, and every other rearrangement counted as non-productive. CDR3 was defined by IMGT convention, running from the second conserved V-encoded cysteine to the conserved J-encoded phenylalanine. Sequences without an unambiguous match to a single V gene segment were excluded from the earlier analysis of 587 of the donors. In an earlier analysis of 587 of the donors, V segments were called functional above 56.7% productive rearrangements and were called segregating when the between-donor standard deviation exceeded 5%. A statistical classification framework was developed to diagnose cytomegalovirus status using the catalog of TCR beta chain sequences. In a later analysis, TCR nucleotide sequences were compared against IMGT/GENE-DB human TR gene sequences so that V and J genes could be assigned. In a later analysis, CDR3 sequences and most-parsimonious VDJ recombination scenarios were assigned using the TCRdist pipeline. In a later analysis, each TCR beta chain was defined by its CDR3 amino acid sequence together with its V-gene family, and reads without a unique V-gene family were excluded. To address suspected cross-contamination and a sequencing artifact, a later analysis removed a few hundred highly shared, low-generation-probability nucleotide sequences. For each public chain, a later analysis derived a clonal expansion index from normalized ranks of inferred template counts within each repertoire. In a later analysis, generation probabilities were computed with a VDJ recombination model fitted to out-of-frame rearrangements, and the resulting probabilities were checked against IGoR. In a later analysis, hypergeometric tests were used to score TCR-TCR, TCR-HLA and TCR-CMV co-occurrence, with a repertoire-size bias correction applied to TCR pairs. In a later analysis, false discovery rates were estimated by permuting HLA or CMV assignments 20 times. In a later analysis, co-occurring TCRs were grouped with DBSCAN, and TCRdist sequence similarity was added when clustering was performed within HLA-allele-positive subsets. Co-occurrence clustering excluded repertoires with fewer than 30,000 or more than 120,000 public chains, plus five with anomalous nucleotide sharing. TCRdb holds this immuneACCESS table with in-frame rearrangements only. Some clones are missing; in checked studies, unresolved V genes explain under half, and the rest has no known cause. V, J and clone size reflect that table, while D and trimming were determined from the DNA. The sample table shows 89,000 or so clones, and 75% to 85% are seen once. The top ten clones comprise 10% to 11% of the sample.

On this clone itself: What antigen it recognizes has not been identified. No base-level quality is on record; no much larger clone is a single base apart.

The CDR3 spans 13 residues, from the cysteine through the phenylalanine. The read is trimmed to its CDR3 DNA, 39 bases read in frame from base 1. CDR1 MNHEY and CDR2 SVGAGI were looked up in the germline V gene. V is shortened by 8 bases, J by 3 bases, and the region joining them spans 14 bases. This chain is built from TRBV6-5 and TRBJ2-7; the best D guess is TRBD2, with 5 bases matching. Material for sequencing was PBMCs. This TCR was recovered from a young man in good health and CMV-seropositive. CDR3 loop: CASGAGVGYEQYF. The nucleotide sequence is given as TGTGCCAGCGGTGCCGGGGTGGGCTACGAGCAGTACTTC.